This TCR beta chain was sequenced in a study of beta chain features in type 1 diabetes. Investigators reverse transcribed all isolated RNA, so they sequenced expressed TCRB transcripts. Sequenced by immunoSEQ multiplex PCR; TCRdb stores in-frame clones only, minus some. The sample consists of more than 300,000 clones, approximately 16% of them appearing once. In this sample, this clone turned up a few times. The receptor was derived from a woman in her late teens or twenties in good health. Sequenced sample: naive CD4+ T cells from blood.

The CDR3 nucleotides are TGTGCCTGGAGGGCAGGGGGCGAGCAGTTCTTC. Encoded protein: CAWRAGGEQFF. The chain combines TRBV30 with TRBJ2-1; 8 bases align to TRBD1. Germline V gene sequence: CDR1 GTSNPN, CDR2 SVGIG (reference sequence). The CDR3 sequence is 11 residues long. V gave up 3 bases and J gave up 10 bases; unmatched junction bases: 2.